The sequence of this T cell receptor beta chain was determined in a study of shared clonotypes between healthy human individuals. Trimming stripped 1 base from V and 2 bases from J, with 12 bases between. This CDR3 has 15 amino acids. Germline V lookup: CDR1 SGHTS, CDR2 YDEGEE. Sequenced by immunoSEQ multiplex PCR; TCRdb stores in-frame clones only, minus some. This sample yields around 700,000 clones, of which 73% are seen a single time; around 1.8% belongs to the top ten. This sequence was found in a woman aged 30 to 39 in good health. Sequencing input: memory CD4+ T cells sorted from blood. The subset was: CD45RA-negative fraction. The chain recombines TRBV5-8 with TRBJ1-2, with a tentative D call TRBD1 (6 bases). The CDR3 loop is CASSLIGRGNYGYTF. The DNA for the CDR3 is TGTGCCAGCAGCTTGATCGGCAGGGGAAACTATGGCTACACCTTC.